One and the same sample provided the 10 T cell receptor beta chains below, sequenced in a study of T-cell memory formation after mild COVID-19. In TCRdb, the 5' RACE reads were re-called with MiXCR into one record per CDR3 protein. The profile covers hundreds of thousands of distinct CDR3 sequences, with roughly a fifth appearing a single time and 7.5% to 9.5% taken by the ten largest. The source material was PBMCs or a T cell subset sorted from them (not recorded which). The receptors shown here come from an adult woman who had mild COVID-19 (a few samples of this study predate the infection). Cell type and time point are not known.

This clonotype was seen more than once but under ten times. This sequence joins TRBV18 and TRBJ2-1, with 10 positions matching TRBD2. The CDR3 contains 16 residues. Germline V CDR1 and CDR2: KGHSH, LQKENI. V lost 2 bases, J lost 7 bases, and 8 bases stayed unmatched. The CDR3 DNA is TGTGCCAGCTCACCAAGCGGGAGGGCATCGGGAAATGAGCAGTTCTTC. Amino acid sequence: CASSPSGRASGNEQFF.

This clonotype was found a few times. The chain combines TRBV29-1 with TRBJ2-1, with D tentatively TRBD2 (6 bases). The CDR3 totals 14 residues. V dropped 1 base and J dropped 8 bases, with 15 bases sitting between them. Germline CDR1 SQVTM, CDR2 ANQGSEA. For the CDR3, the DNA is TGCAGCGTTGAAGGGGGACTGCCTAAGGATGAGCAGTTCTTC. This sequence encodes CSVEGGLPKDEQFF.

DNA of the CDR3: TGCGCCAGCAGCTTGTCTGGGGTTCGGGTTACTGGGGCCAACGTCCTGACTTTC. It is translated as CASSLSGVRVTGANVLTF. The chain links TRBV5-1 to TRBJ2-6; D not certain. Germline CDR1 reads SGHRS; CDR2 reads YFSETQ. The CDR3 sequence is 18 residues long. Between the trimmed V and J ends, which lost 1 base and 2 bases, there was a span of 16 bases.

The DNA for the CDR3 is TGCAGTGCTCCGGGCAGCACAGATACGCAGTATTTT. It codes for CSAPGSTDTQYF. V usage is TRBV20-1 and J usage is TRBJ2-3; no clear D gene. The V end lost 5 bases, the J end lost 0 bases, and 6 bases lay between the germline ends. This CDR3 comprises 12 residues. The germline V gene has CDR1 DFQATT and CDR2 SNEGSKA (reference sequence).

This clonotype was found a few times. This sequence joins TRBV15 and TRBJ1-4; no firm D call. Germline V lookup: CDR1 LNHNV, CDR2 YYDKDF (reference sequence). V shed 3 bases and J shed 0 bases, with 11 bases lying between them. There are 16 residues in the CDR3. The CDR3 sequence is CATSRTSGATNEKLFF. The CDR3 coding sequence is TGTGCCACCAGCAGGACCTCAGGAGCAACTAATGAAAAACTGTTTTTT.

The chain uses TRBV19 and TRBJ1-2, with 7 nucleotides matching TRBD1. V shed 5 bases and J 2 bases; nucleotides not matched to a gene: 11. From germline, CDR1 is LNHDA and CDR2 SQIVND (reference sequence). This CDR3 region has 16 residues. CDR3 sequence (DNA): TGTGCCAGTAGTGCCCGGGGGAAGACAGGGAACTATGGCTACACCTTC. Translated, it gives CASSARGKTGNYGYTF. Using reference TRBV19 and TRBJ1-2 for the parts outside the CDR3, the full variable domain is DGGITQSPKYLFRKEGQNVTLSCEQNLNHDAMYWYRQDPGQGLRLIYYSQIVNDFQKGDIAEGYSVSREKKESFPLTVTSAQKNPTAFYLCASSARGKTGNYGYTFGSGTRLTVV.

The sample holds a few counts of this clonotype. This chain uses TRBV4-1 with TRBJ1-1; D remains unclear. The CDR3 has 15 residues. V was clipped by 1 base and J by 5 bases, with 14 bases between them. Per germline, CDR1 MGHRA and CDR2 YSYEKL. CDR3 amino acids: CASSQVGKGRTEAFF. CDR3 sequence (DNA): TGCGCCAGCAGCCAAGTTGGGAAGGGAAGGACTGAAGCTTTCTTT.

CDR3 sequence: CASKLRGGGSSYEQYF. The CDR3 nucleotides read TGTGCCAGCAAGCTTAGAGGGGGCGGTAGCTCCTACGAGCAGTACTTC. The chain links TRBV11-2 to TRBJ2-7, with 7 nucleotides matching TRBD1. Losses at the gene ends were 7 bases for V and 0 bases for J; bases not matched to a gene: 12. The CDR3 length is 16 residues. Germline assignment: CDR1 SGHAT and CDR2 FQNNGV.

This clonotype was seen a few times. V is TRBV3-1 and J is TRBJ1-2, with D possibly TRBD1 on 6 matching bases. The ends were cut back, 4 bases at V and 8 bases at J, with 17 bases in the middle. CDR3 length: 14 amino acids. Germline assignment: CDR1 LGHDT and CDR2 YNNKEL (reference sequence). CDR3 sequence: CASSRRDKTLGYTF. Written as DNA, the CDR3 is TGTGCCAGCAGCCGCCGGGACAAGACTTTGGGCTACACCTTC.

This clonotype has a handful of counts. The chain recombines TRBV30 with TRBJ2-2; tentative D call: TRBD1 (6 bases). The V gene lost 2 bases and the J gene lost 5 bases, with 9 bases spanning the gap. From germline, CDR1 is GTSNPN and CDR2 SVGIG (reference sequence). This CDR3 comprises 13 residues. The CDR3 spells CAWSPGETGELFF. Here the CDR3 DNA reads TGTGCCTGGAGTCCAGGGGAAACCGGGGAGCTGTTTTTT.